A single sample is the source of the 17 T cell receptor beta chains below, sequenced in a study of identical twins. One entry per CDR3 protein results from TCRdb running MiXCR on the 5' RACE reads. The sample includes 400,000 to 550,000 distinct CDR3 sequences, 20% to 25% of them seen just once. Another study also made use of these data, one on T cells expressing NK-cell markers.

The sequencing input was CD4+ T cells sorted from blood. These receptors were obtained from a woman younger than 30 in good health.

Turning to this clonotype: One base away lies a much larger clone, so this may be a sequencing read error. The chain uses TRBV11-2 and TRBJ2-1, with TRBD1 matching over 7 bases. CDR1 is SGHAT and CDR2 is FQNNGV in the germline V gene. Trimming removed 7 bases from V and 4 bases from J; junction bases left unmatched: 7. The CDR3 runs 14 residues. The CDR3 protein is CASTQDRTYNEQFF. The CDR3 bases are TGTGCCAGCACTCAGGACAGGACGTACAATGAGCAGTTCTTC.

This chain links TRBV12-3 or TRBV12-4 with TRBJ2-5, with TRBD2 matching over 9 bases. This CDR3 spans 16 amino acids. V was clipped by 0 bases and J by 2 bases; unmatched bases: 4. CDR3 coding DNA: TGTGCCAGCAGTTTAGCTAGCGGGGGTGGACAAGAGACCCAGTACTTC. Translation: CASSLASGGGQETQYF.

This clonotype has at least ten counts. This chain links TRBV6-5 with TRBJ2-1; D perhaps matches TRBD2 (5 bases). The CDR3 extends over 13 amino acids. V lost 4 bases and J 8 bases, leaving 12 bases between the germline ends. Per the germline V gene, CDR1 is MNHEY and CDR2 is SVGAGI. CDR3 protein: CASSSRSGDEQFF. The CDR3 DNA reads TGTGCCAGCAGTTCCAGGTCCGGGGATGAGCAGTTCTTC.

The sample holds a few counts of this clonotype. The chain combines TRBV12-3 or TRBV12-4 with TRBJ2-1, with 8 bases fitting TRBD2. V shed 3 bases, J shed 8 bases, and the junction held 12 bases outside the gene matches. The CDR3 totals 16 residues. In DNA form, the CDR3 reads TGTGCCAGCAGTTTGAGGTCGGCGGGAGGTCACGATGAGCAGTTCTTC. This codes for CASSLRSAGGHDEQFF.

This clonotype was detected a few times. This rearrangement joins TRBV5-1 to TRBJ2-5; 12 bases are a match to TRBD2. The CDR3 runs to 19 residues. V lost 0 bases and J lost 0; bases outside the gene matches: 9. Germline V gene data show CDR1 as SGHRS and CDR2 as YFSETQ. In nucleotides, the CDR3 is TGCGCCAGCAGCTTGGCCCGTGGACTAGCGGGGATGTACCAAGAGACCCAGTACTTC. Its translation: CASSLARGLAGMYQETQYF.

This clonotype showed up just a few times. The rearrangement joins TRBV2 to TRBJ1-5, with 8 positions matching TRBD1. J was trimmed by 4 bases and V by 6 bases; bases with no gene match: 5. The CDR3 has 14 residues. Germline V gene data show CDR1 as SNHLY and CDR2 as FYNNEI. The DNA of the CDR3 is TGTGCCAGCAGGGGACAGGCTATTAATCAGCCCCAGCATTTT. It codes for CASRGQAINQPQHF.

The J gene is TRBJ1-6, the V gene TRBV2, with TRBD1 matching over 8 bases. Germline CDR1 is SNHLY and CDR2 is FYNNEI. V was pared by 0 bases and J by 9 bases, with 7 bases of the junction left unmatched. The CDR3 spans 16 residues. DNA for the CDR3: TGTGCCAGCAGTGAAGCGGCAGGGGGCACGGGTTCACCCCTCCACTTT. Amino acid sequence: CASSEAAGGTGSPLHF.

This sequence joins TRBV11-2 and TRBJ1-1; D is undetermined. Trimming removed 1 base at V and 7 bases at J, with 7 bases between. The CDR3 is 12 residues long. Germline V gene lookup returns CDR1 SGHAT and CDR2 FQNNGV. CDR3 in amino acids: CASSLGIGEAFF. DNA of the CDR3: TGTGCCAGCAGCTTAGGAATAGGTGAAGCTTTCTTT.

This clonotype showed up just a few times. V gene TRBV6-5 combines with J gene TRBJ1-6; 9 bases align to TRBD1. Trimming at V came to 4 bases and at J to 6 bases, leaving 1 base not matched to a gene. The CDR3 is 14 amino acids. CDR1 is MNHEY and CDR2 is SVGAGI in the germline V gene. CDR3 sequence (DNA): TGTGCCAGCAGTTGGGACAGGGTTAATTCACCCCTCCACTTT. It codes for CASSWDRVNSPLHF.

CDR3 bases: TGTGCCAGCAGTTACTCGGGGCTTACGGGCACTGAAGCTTTCTTT. This translates into CASSYSGLTGTEAFF. This chain links TRBV6-5 with TRBJ1-1, with D possibly matching TRBD1 (5 bases). With 0 bases removed from V and 4 bases from J, the gap between germline ends came to 12 bases. This CDR3 is built from 15 residues. CDR1 is MNHEY and CDR2 is SVGAGI in the germline V gene.

This CDR3 reads CASSLEAGGPQYF. The CDR3 DNA is TGCGCCAGCAGCTTGGAGGCGGGAGGGCCCCAGTACTTC. The V and J genes are TRBV5-1 and TRBJ2-5; 9 bases align to TRBD2. This CDR3 comprises 13 residues. Germline V gives CDR1 SGHRS, CDR2 YFSETQ. The junction had 3 bases not matched to a gene; V was cut back by 0 bases and J by 9 bases.

This chain links TRBV9 with TRBJ2-2, with D hard to call. CDR1 is SGDLS and CDR2 is YYNGEE in the germline V gene. V was cut by 4 bases and J by 7 bases, with 11 bases left in between. This CDR3 has 13 amino acids. The CDR3 DNA sequence: TGTGCCAGCAGCTCAAAGGATATCGGGGAGCTGTTTTTT. Translated: CASSSKDIGELFF. Filled out from reference TRBV9 and TRBJ2-2, the complete variable domain reads DSGVTQTPKHLITATGQRVTLRCSPRSGDLSVYWYQQSLDQGLQFLIQYYNGEERAKGNILERFSAQQFPDLHSELNLSSLELGDSALYFCASSSKDIGELFFGEGSRLTVL.

This clonotype was detected a few times. V and J are TRBV5-1 and TRBJ2-3; D gene unclear. With 1 base removed from V and 3 bases from J, the gap between germline ends came to 15 bases. This CDR3 region has 16 residues. CDR1 and CDR2 from the germline V gene are SGHRS and YFSETQ. The CDR3 coding sequence is TGCGCCAGCAGCTTGCCCATACCGGGCATGACAGATACGCAGTATTTT. Protein: CASSLPIPGMTDTQYF.

The chain has TRBV27 and TRBJ1-5, with TRBD1 identical over 7 bases. This CDR3 has 14 residues. V trimming: 5 bases; J trimming: 6 bases; junction bases outside the gene matches: 7. CDR1 and CDR2 from the germline V gene are MNHEY and SMNVEV (reference sequence). CDR3 in amino acids: CASSLHRGFQPQHF. CDR3 nucleotide sequence: TGTGCCAGCAGTCTTCACAGGGGTTTTCAGCCCCAGCATTTT.

The J gene is TRBJ2-1, the V gene TRBV7-2; TRBD1 aligns across 8 bases. The CDR3 runs 14 residues. Germline V gives CDR1 SGHTA, CDR2 FQGNSA. V lost 3 bases to trimming and J lost 6 bases; unmatched junction nucleotides: 4. CDR3 in amino acids: CASSFRDRFNEQFF. DNA of the CDR3: TGTGCCAGCAGCTTCCGGGACAGGTTCAATGAGCAGTTCTTC.

This chain uses TRBV3-1 with TRBJ1-2, with TRBD1 matching 10 bases. Trimming cost V 2 bases and J 8 bases; bases outside gene matches: 5. The CDR3 contains 14 residues. Germline V CDR1 and CDR2: LGHDT, YNNKEL (reference sequence). DNA for the CDR3: TGTGCCAGCAGCCAATCCGGGACAGGGGCCGGCTACACCTTC. Its protein is CASSQSGTGAGYTF.

This clonotype was seen only a few times. The chain links TRBV6-2 or TRBV6-3 to TRBJ2-7; no reliable D call. The ends were cut back, 2 bases at V and 2 bases at J, with 19 bases in the middle. The germline gives CDR1 MNHEY, CDR2 SVGEGT. The CDR3 sequence is 17 residues long. The CDR3 here is CASSYGRGSARPYEQYF. The CDR3 coding sequence is TGTGCCAGCAGTTACGGCCGAGGCAGCGCAAGACCCTACGAGCAGTACTTC.